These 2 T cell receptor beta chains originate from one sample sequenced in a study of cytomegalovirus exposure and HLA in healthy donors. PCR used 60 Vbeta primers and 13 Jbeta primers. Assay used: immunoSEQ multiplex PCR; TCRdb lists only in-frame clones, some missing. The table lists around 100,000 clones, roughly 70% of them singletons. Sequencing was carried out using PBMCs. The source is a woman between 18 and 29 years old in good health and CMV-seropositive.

Here the CDR3 reads CASSFGRSDTQYF. CDR3 sequence (DNA): TGTGCCAGCAGCTTCGGGAGGTCAGATACGCAGTATTTT. This chain uses TRBV7-3 with TRBJ2-3; TRBD2 matches 7 bases. Germline CDR1 and CDR2: SGHTA and FQGTGA. Trimming cost V 3 bases and J 4 bases; bases outside gene matches: 1. CDR3 size: 13 residues. The complete variable domain, with remaining parts taken from reference TRBV7-3 and TRBJ2-3, reads GAGVSQTPSNKVTEKGKYVELRCDPISGHTALYWYRQSLGQGPEFLIYFQGTGAADDSGLPNDRFFAVRPEGSVSTLKIQRTERGDSAVYLCASSFGRSDTQYFGPGTRLTVL.

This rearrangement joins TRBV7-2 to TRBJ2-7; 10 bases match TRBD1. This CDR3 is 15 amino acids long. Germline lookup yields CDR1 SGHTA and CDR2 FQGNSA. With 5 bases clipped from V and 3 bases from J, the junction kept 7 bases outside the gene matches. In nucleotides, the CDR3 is TGTGCCAGCAGCGTACCGGGACAGGGGTACTACGAGCAGTACTTC. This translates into CASSVPGQGYYEQYF.